The 16 T cell receptor beta chains presented below share a single source sample, sequenced in a study of T cell responses to AZD1222 COVID-19 vaccine. This table comes from immunoSEQ multiplex PCR, and its TCRdb copy is limited to in-frame clones, with some not included. This repertoire shows about 92,000 clones, around 84% found once; its top ten account for roughly 10%. The sequences come from peripheral blood, collected on day 0 of AZD1222 vaccination. The receptors were gathered from an adult in good health.

The chain links TRBV5-5 to TRBJ1-4; D is perhaps TRBD1 (5 bases). The germline V gene has CDR1 SGHKS and CDR2 YYEKEE (reference sequence). The ends were cut back, 1 base at V and 8 bases at J, with 12 bases in the middle. The CDR3 extends over 14 amino acids. The CDR3 sequence is CASSLQGTGEKLFF. DNA for the CDR3: TGTGCCAGCAGCTTGCAAGGGACGGGAGAAAAACTGTTTTTT.

J is TRBJ1-1 and V is TRBV6-5; D gene uncertain. Between the trimmed V and J ends, which lost 5 bases and 10 bases, there was a span of 14 bases. CDR1 and CDR2 (germline): MNHEY, SVGAGI. The CDR3 spans 12 residues. The CDR3 DNA follows: TGTGCCAGCAGTCCCTGGAGATTCGGAGCTTTCTTT. Protein sequence: CASSPWRFGAFF.

The CDR3 nucleotides are TGTGCCAGCAGTGAACTTGCGGGAGTAGAGCTTGCCGGGGAGCTGTTTTTT. It codes for CASSELAGVELAGELFF. This chain links TRBV2 with TRBJ2-2, with TRBD2 matching 7 bases. CDR3 length equals 17 residues. The V segment lost 2 bases and the J segment 6 bases; nucleotides outside the gene matches: 12. Germline-derived CDR1 and CDR2 are SNHLY and FYNNEI.

The chain joins TRBV5-1 to TRBJ1-3, with D maybe TRBD1 (5 bases). V was trimmed by 4 bases and J by 9 bases, leaving 14 bases between them. This CDR3 is built from 13 residues. Germline CDR1 reads SGHRS; CDR2 reads YFSETQ. The CDR3 DNA follows: TGCGCCAGCAGCACCCGACTTGGGGGCACCATATATTTT. Translation: CASSTRLGGTIYF.

In this sample, this clone turned up once. Here the CDR3 DNA reads TGTGCCAGCAGCTTAATTGACGGGGGTCGCAATGAGCAGTTCTTC. This sequence encodes CASSLIDGGRNEQFF. The rearrangement joins TRBV7-9 to TRBJ2-1, with D perhaps TRBD2 (6 bases). Germline CDR1 reads SEHNR; CDR2 reads FQNEAQ (reference sequence). This CDR3 is built from 15 residues. Between the trimmed V and J ends, which lost 2 bases and 6 bases, there was a span of 14 bases.

The CDR3 DNA reads as TGTGCCAGCAGTTCGGACAGGTTGGTGGGCGAGCAGTACTTC. Amino acid sequence: CASSSDRLVGEQYF. The V call is TRBV28, the J call TRBJ2-7, with 7 bases matching TRBD1. The CDR3 is 14 amino acids. Germline-derived CDR1 and CDR2 are MDHEN and SYDVKM. The V segment lost 4 bases and the J segment 6 bases; nucleotides outside the gene matches: 9.

V gene TRBV2 combines with J gene TRBJ1-4; D is unclear. Trimming removed 1 base from V and 8 bases from J, with 11 bases in between. Germline values: CDR1 SNHLY, CDR2 FYNNEI. This CDR3 region has 14 residues. CDR3 sequence (DNA): TGTGCCAGCAGTGAAGTGGAGATCGGAGAAAAACTGTTTTTT. Amino acid sequence: CASSEVEIGEKLFF.

This clone came up a few times. The J gene is TRBJ2-1, the V gene TRBV20-1; D might be TRBD2 (5 bases). This CDR3 is 12 amino acids long. V was trimmed by 3 bases and J by 9 bases, leaving 12 bases between them. Germline V gene sequence: CDR1 DFQATT, CDR2 SNEGSKA (reference sequence). CDR3 sequence (DNA): TGCAGTGCTAGTGCGGGCACGAGTGAGCAGTTCTTC. This translates into CSASAGTSEQFF.

The chain carries TRBV7-9 and TRBJ2-7; D remains ambiguous. CDR3 length equals 12 residues. Germline V gives CDR1 SEHNR, CDR2 FQNEAQ (reference sequence). V was shortened by 4 bases and J by 7 bases, with 11 bases between the two germline ends. As DNA, the CDR3 is TGTGCCAGCAGCTCGGAGAAACGAGAGCAGTACTTC. Translated: CASSSEKREQYF.

The V and J genes are TRBV4-2 and TRBJ2-7, with D uncertain. With 0 bases removed from V and 3 bases from J, the gap between germline ends came to 6 bases. The length of the CDR3 is 13 residues. Germline CDR1 and CDR2: LGHNA and YNFKEQ. The CDR3 loop is CASSQDRSYEQYF. For the CDR3, the DNA is TGTGCCAGCAGCCAAGACCGGAGCTACGAGCAGTACTTC.

The chain has TRBV29-1 and TRBJ1-4; weak D call: TRBD1 (6 bases). The V and J ends lost 2 bases and 8 bases respectively, with 12 bases between them. Germline loops: CDR1 SQVTM, CDR2 ANQGSEA. The CDR3 extends over 13 amino acids. The CDR3 spells CSVETGSGEKLFF. CDR3 sequence (DNA): TGCAGCGTTGAAACAGGGTCTGGCGAAAAACTGTTTTTT.

The V gene is TRBV2, the J gene TRBJ1-1, with 8 bases identical to TRBD1. This CDR3 region has 12 residues. Germline V gives CDR1 SNHLY, CDR2 FYNNEI. Trimming cost V 8 bases and J 1 base; bases outside gene matches: 0. The CDR3 loop reads CASGTGNTEAFF. The DNA for the CDR3 is TGTGCCAGCGGGACAGGGAACACTGAAGCTTTCTTT.

This sequence joins TRBV27 and TRBJ2-7; 9 bases match TRBD1. V gave up 4 bases and J gave up 6 bases; unmatched junction bases: 10. The CDR3 extends over 15 amino acids. Germline V gene data show CDR1 as MNHEY and CDR2 as SMNVEV (reference sequence). The CDR3 bases are TGTGCCAGCAGTTCCCAGAACAGGGGGCGCCCCGAGCAGTACTTC. Its translation is CASSSQNRGRPEQYF.

The chain carries TRBV18 and TRBJ2-7; 8 bases line up with TRBD2. Trimming cost V 2 bases and J 5 bases; bases outside gene matches: 5. The germline V gene encodes CDR1 KGHSH and CDR2 LQKENI. The length of the CDR3 is 14 residues. Here the CDR3 reads CASSPGTRRDEQYF. The DNA of the CDR3 is TGTGCCAGCTCACCAGGGACTAGACGTGACGAGCAGTACTTC.

The J gene is TRBJ2-7, the V gene TRBV7-9, with D perhaps matching TRBD2 (7 bases). This CDR3 comprises 13 residues. V lost 5 bases and J 2 bases, leaving 10 bases between the germline ends. In germline, CDR1 is SEHNR, CDR2 FQNEAQ (reference sequence). CDR3 DNA: TGTGCCAGCAGCCCCGGGGGGCCCTACGAGCAGTACTTC. This gives the protein CASSPGGPYEQYF.

V is TRBV19 and J is TRBJ1-5; D not resolved. Looked up from germline, CDR1 is LNHDA and CDR2 is SQIVND (reference sequence). This CDR3 has 13 residues. The V and J ends lost 5 bases and 6 bases respectively, with 11 bases between them. DNA of the CDR3: TGTGCCAGTAGTCAAGCCTTGGGTCAGCCCCAGCATTTT. Protein: CASSQALGQPQHF.